Detailed here is one T cell receptor beta chain. This entry belongs to a study of blood T cell repertoires in COVID-19. Study at large: T cells, B-cell-depleted T cells, or PBMCs supplied cDNA or gDNA.

This table comes from immunoSEQ multiplex PCR, and its TCRdb copy is limited to in-frame clones, with some not included. The sample includes about 200,000 clones, roughly 84% of them seen just once. The CDR3 consists of 14 residues. Trimming at V came to 7 bases and at J to 0 bases, leaving 5 bases not matched to a gene. The V gene's germline CDR1 is SGHRS and CDR2 YFSETQ. The sequence came from a person aged 70 to 79 with COVID-19, enrolled during active disease. The rearrangement joins TRBV5-1 to TRBJ1-1; TRBD1 aligns across 8 bases. The source material was peripheral blood. CDR3 sequence (DNA): TGCGCCAGCTCGTGGACAGGGATGAACACTGAAGCTTTCTTT. Its translation is CASSWTGMNTEAFF.